This T cell receptor (beta chain) appears in the sequencing data of a study of OX40 agonist ivuxolimab in advanced cancers. Study observations and caveats: On average, CD8+ T cells showed a greater number of expanded clones than CD4+.

Per the germline V gene, CDR1 is MDHEN and CDR2 is SYDVKM. This CDR3 spans 15 amino acids. V dropped 5 bases and J dropped 3; count of bases not matched to a gene: 6. A remark on this clone: Its matching antigen is unknown.

Using immunoSEQ multiplex PCR, the repertoire was profiled, and TCRdb retains in-frame clones only, with some absent. The sample includes roughly 38,000 clones, 92% of them seen just once. The gene calls are TRBV28 and TRBJ2-1; 8 nucleotides agree with TRBD2. The source was CD4+ or CD8+ T cells sorted from blood, collected in a trial of the OX40 agonist ivuxolimab. The receptor was isolated from an adult with an advanced solid tumor such as melanoma, head and neck, liver or kidney cancer. CDR3 sequence reads: CASSTLTSVYNEQFF. CDR3 DNA sequence: TGTGCCAGCAGTACCCTGACTAGCGTCTACAATGAGCAGTTCTTC.